The 9 T cell receptor beta chains in this list originate from one sample, sequenced in a study of cytotoxic CD8 clonotypes in ibrutinib-treated CLL. Here immunoSEQ multiplex PCR was the method, and the copy in TCRdb shows in-frame clones only, minus some. The sample contains roughly 13,000 clones, about two thirds of which appear only once. Sample: PBMCs, taken before ibrutinib treatment. These receptors all stem from a human donor with chronic lymphocytic leukemia.

The chain joins TRBV5-1 to TRBJ1-1; unclear D gene. Trimming stripped 0 bases from V and 6 bases from J, with 9 bases between. The CDR3 spans 13 residues. Looked up from germline, CDR1 is SGHRS and CDR2 is YFSETQ. This CDR3 is CASSLAPGPEAFF. For the CDR3, the DNA is TGCGCCAGCAGCTTGGCCCCAGGCCCTGAAGCTTTCTTT.

This clone showed up just once. This sequence joins TRBV4-2 and TRBJ2-2, with D possibly TRBD1 on 6 matching bases. Between the trimmed V and J ends, which lost 2 bases and 7 bases, there was a span of 8 bases. Germline CDR1 is LGHNA and CDR2 is YNFKEQ. The length of the CDR3 is 13 residues. The CDR3 protein is CASSQQQGGELFF. The CDR3 nucleotides are TGTGCCAGCAGCCAACAACAGGGCGGGGAGCTGTTTTTT.

V usage is TRBV7-6 and J usage is TRBJ2-6; D not certain. The CDR3 has 17 amino acids. Germline V gives CDR1 SGHVS, CDR2 FNYEAQ. Trimming shortened V by 1 base and J by 0 bases, and 10 bases separated the two germline ends. The CDR3 protein is CASSLGGAYSGANVLTF. In DNA, the CDR3 is TGTGCCAGCAGCTTAGGAGGAGCGTACTCTGGGGCCAACGTCCTGACTTTC.

This clone was observed a handful of times. The V and J genes are TRBV7-2 and TRBJ1-5; D possibly corresponds to TRBD1 (5 bases). From germline, CDR1 is SGHTA and CDR2 FQGNSA. This CDR3 is 14 amino acids long. V lost 5 bases and J 6 bases, leaving 14 bases between the germline ends. The CDR3 coding sequence is TGTGCCAGCAGCACCAGGGAACGGGGTCAGCCCCAGCATTTT. Protein: CASSTRERGQPQHF.

Sample share makes this clone medium-sized. This chain joins TRBV5-1 and TRBJ1-6, with D possibly TRBD1 on 5 matching bases. Trimming removed 0 bases from V and 10 bases from J, with 14 bases in between. Germline CDR1 SGHRS, CDR2 YFSETQ. CDR3 length: 15 amino acids. The CDR3, as DNA: TGCGCCAGCAGCTTGGGGGGCAGGGAGGGATCACCCCTCCACTTT. Protein: CASSLGGREGSPLHF.

This chain connects TRBV30 to TRBJ2-7; D may be TRBD1 or TRBD2 (7 bases each). Trimming pared 0 bases from V and 0 bases from J, leaving 18 bases between. The CDR3 runs to 17 residues. Germline CDR1 is GTSNPN and CDR2 is SVGIG (reference sequence). The CDR3 bases are TGTGCCTGGAGTGTAGCCAGGGGGGGAAGTATCTCCTACGAGCAGTACTTC. Its protein is CAWSVARGGSISYEQYF.

The chain combines TRBV28 with TRBJ2-1; D is tentatively TRBD1 or TRBD2 (5 bases each). The germline CDR1 and CDR2 sequences are MDHEN and SYDVKM. V lost 6 bases and J 0 bases, leaving 15 bases between the germline ends. The CDR3 sequence is 16 residues long. This CDR3 reads CASRRDPRRSYNEQFF. The CDR3 DNA is TGTGCCAGCAGGAGGGACCCCCGACGCTCCTACAATGAGCAGTTCTTC.

This sequence joins TRBV4-3 and TRBJ2-1; 10 bases fit TRBD2. Trimming removed 0 bases from V and 12 bases from J; junction bases left unmatched: 14. This CDR3 spans 17 amino acids. Germline V gene lookup returns CDR1 LGHNA and CDR2 YSLEER. Written as DNA, the CDR3 is TGCGCCAGCAGCCAAGATTTCGGGACTAGCGCGTGGGGGGGGCAGTTCTTC. Its protein product is CASSQDFGTSAWGGQFF.

J is TRBJ1-3 and V is TRBV15; D is unresolved. The CDR3 runs to 13 residues. Germline CDR1 reads LNHNV; CDR2 reads YYDKDF (reference sequence). Trimming stripped 0 bases from V and 9 bases from J, with 9 bases between. This chain's CDR3 is CATSRDRVATIYF. The CDR3 nucleotides read TGTGCCACCAGCAGAGATCGGGTAGCCACCATATATTTT.